Below, 9 T cell receptor beta chains from the same sample are listed, as sequenced in a study of cytomegalovirus exposure and HLA in healthy donors. Primers: 60 Vbeta forward and 13 Jbeta reverse. Here immunoSEQ multiplex PCR was the method, and the copy in TCRdb shows in-frame clones only, minus some. The sample lists around 150,000 clones; about two thirds were seen once. The sample consisted of PBMCs. The source is a woman between 18 and 29 years old in good health and CMV-seropositive.

The chain links TRBV28 to TRBJ1-2; tentative D call: TRBD1 (5 bases). V shed 2 bases and J shed 7 bases, with 17 bases lying between them. CDR1 and CDR2 from the germline V gene are MDHEN and SYDVKM. There are 15 residues in the CDR3. CDR3 sequence: CASSLGGSILGGYTF. The CDR3 DNA is TGTGCCAGCAGTTTAGGGGGGAGCATCTTGGGTGGCTACACCTTC.

The chain carries TRBV27 and TRBJ1-2; 7 positions match TRBD1. The CDR3 is 14 residues long. Per germline, CDR1 MNHEY and CDR2 SMNVEV (reference sequence). With V trimmed by 7 bases and J by 4 bases, 9 bases remained unmatched. The CDR3 is CASKVDRATYGYTF. The DNA for the CDR3 is TGTGCCAGCAAGGTTGACAGGGCGACCTATGGCTACACCTTC.

The genes are TRBV27 and TRBJ1-5; D uncertain. V dropped 5 bases and J dropped 0 bases, with 11 bases sitting between them. Germline V gene sequence: CDR1 MNHEY, CDR2 SMNVEV (reference sequence). The CDR3 contains 15 residues. DNA of the CDR3: TGTGCCAGCAGTCCCCCGGGAAATAGCAATCAGCCCCAGCATTTT. It yields the protein CASSPPGNSNQPQHF.

The chain is built from TRBV6-6 and TRBJ1-2; D remains ambiguous. The CDR3 extends over 16 amino acids. V shed 7 bases and J shed 2 bases, with 20 bases lying between them. CDR1 and CDR2 (germline): MNHNY, SVGAGI (reference sequence). CDR3 in DNA: TGTGCCAGCACCAAGGAGCGGGGTCGGCGAAACTATGGCTACACCTTC. This gives the protein CASTKERGRRNYGYTF.

The V and J genes are TRBV5-1 and TRBJ1-1; 9 bases match TRBD1. This CDR3 is built from 16 residues. Per germline, CDR1 SGHRS and CDR2 YFSETQ. V was clipped by 4 bases and J by 0 bases; unmatched bases: 7. This chain's CDR3 is CASSMATGGMNTEAFF. DNA of the CDR3: TGCGCCAGCAGCATGGCGACAGGGGGAATGAACACTGAAGCTTTCTTT.

This clone appeared a few times. The chain is built from TRBV6-6 and TRBJ2-5; possibly TRBD1 for D (6 bases). The J call is in doubt because the DNA end fits TRBJ2-7 better. Germline CDR1 and CDR2: MNHNY and SVGAGI (reference sequence). CDR3 length equals 15 residues. In DNA, the CDR3 is TGTGCCAGCAGTTACTCGATGGACAGCTCCTACGAGCAGTACTTC. Translating it yields CASSYSMDSSYEQYF.

The gene calls are TRBV5-5 and TRBJ2-1; TRBD1 might be the D (6 bases). Per the germline V gene, CDR1 is SGHKS and CDR2 is YYEKEE (reference sequence). Trimming left V 0 bases short and J 9 bases short, with 16 bases between. This CDR3 is built from 15 residues. The chain's CDR3 is CASSLGDIMRGEQFF. CDR3 in DNA: TGTGCCAGCAGCTTGGGGGACATCATGAGGGGTGAGCAGTTCTTC.

This chain joins TRBV28 and TRBJ1-1; the D gene is possibly TRBD1 (6 bases). The CDR3 contains 11 residues. CDR1 and CDR2 (germline): MDHEN, SYDVKM. CDR3 sequence: CSTLTGTGAFF. The CDR3 DNA reads TGTTCCACCTTAACAGGGACCGGAGCTTTCTTT.

The gene calls are TRBV11-3 and TRBJ2-7; TRBD2 might be the D (6 bases). The CDR3 length is 14 residues. V gave up 5 bases and J gave up 3 bases, with 14 bases separating them. Germline lookup yields CDR1 SGHNT and CDR2 YENEEA. This chain's CDR3 is CASSPGGLNYEQYF. As DNA, the CDR3 is TGTGCCAGCAGCCCCGGGGGATTGAACTACGAGCAGTACTTC.